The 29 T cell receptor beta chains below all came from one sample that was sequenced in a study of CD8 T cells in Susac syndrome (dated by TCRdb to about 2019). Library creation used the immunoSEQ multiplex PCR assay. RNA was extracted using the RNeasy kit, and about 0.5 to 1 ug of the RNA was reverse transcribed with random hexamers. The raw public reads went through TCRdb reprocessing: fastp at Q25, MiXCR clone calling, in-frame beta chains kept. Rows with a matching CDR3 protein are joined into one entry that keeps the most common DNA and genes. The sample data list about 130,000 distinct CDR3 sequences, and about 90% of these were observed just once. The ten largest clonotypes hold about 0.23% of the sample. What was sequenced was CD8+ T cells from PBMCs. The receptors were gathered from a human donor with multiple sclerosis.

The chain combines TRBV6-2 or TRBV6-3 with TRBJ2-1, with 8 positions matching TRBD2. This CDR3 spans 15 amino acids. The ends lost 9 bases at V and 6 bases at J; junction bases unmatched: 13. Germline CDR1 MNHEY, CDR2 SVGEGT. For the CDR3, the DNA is TGTGCCAGTGGAACCGGGACTAGGGTGGGCAATGAGCAGTTCTTC. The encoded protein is CASGTGTRVGNEQFF.

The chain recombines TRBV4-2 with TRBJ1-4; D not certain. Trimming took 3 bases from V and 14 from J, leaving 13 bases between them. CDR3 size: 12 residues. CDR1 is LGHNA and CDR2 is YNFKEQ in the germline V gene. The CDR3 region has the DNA TGTGCCAGCAGCCACCCCGGAGCAGAGCTGTTTTTT. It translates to CASSHPGAELFF.

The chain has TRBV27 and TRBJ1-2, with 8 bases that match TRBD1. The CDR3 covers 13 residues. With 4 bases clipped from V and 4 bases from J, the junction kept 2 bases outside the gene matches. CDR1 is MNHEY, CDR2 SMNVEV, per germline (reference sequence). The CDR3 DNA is TGTGCCAGCAGTTATGGACAGGGCTATGGCTACACCTTC. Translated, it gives CASSYGQGYGYTF.

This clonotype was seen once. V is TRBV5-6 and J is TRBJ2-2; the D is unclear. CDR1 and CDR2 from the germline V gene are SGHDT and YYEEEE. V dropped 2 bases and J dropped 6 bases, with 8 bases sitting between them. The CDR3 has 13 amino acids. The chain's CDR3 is CASSLFPAGELFF. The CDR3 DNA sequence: TGTGCCAGCAGCTTATTTCCCGCCGGGGAGCTGTTTTTT.

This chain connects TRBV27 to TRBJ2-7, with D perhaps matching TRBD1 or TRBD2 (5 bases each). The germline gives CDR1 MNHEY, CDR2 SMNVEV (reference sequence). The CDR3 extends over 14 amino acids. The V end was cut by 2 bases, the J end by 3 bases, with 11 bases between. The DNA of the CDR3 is TGTGCCAGCAGTTTAGTAGGGACGGGCTACGAGCAGTACTTC. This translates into CASSLVGTGYEQYF.

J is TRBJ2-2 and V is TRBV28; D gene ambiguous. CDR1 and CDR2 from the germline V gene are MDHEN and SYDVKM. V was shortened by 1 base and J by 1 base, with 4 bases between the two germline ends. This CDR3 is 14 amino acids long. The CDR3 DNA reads TGTGCCAGCAGTTTATTTGTGAACACCGGGGAGCTGTTTTTT. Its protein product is CASSLFVNTGELFF.

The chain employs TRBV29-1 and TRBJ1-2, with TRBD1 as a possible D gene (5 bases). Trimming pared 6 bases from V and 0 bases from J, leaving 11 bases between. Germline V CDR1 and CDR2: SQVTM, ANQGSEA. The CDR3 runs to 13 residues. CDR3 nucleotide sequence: TGCAGCGTGAACCAGGGATCTAACTATGGCTACACCTTC. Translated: CSVNQGSNYGYTF.

The CDR3 loop is CASSFRTSGIQETQYF. CDR3 sequence (DNA): TGTGCCAGCAGCTTCCGGACTAGCGGGATTCAAGAGACCCAGTACTTC. The chain is built from TRBV11-1 and TRBJ2-5, with 12 bases matching TRBD2. V lost 3 bases and J lost 2; bases outside the gene matches: 4. Germline V gene sequence: CDR1 SGHAT, CDR2 FQDESV (reference sequence). This CDR3 comprises 16 residues.

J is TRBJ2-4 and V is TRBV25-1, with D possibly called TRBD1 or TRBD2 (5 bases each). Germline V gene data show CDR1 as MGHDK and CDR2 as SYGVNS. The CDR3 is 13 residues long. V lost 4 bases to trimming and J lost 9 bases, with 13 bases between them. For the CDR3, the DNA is TGTGCCAGCAGTGTAGGGACCTGGGGCATTCAGTACTTC. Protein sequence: CASSVGTWGIQYF.

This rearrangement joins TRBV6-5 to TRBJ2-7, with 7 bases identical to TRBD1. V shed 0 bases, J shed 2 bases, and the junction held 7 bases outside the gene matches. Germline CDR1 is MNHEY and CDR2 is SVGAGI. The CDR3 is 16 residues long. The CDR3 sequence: CASSYSMGQRPYEQYF. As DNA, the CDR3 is TGTGCCAGCAGTTACTCGATGGGACAGAGGCCCTACGAGCAGTACTTC.

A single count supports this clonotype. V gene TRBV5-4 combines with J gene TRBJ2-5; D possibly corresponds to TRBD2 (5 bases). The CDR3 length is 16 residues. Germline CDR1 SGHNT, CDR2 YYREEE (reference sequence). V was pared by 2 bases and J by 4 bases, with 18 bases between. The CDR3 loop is CASSFRSGRTLETQYF. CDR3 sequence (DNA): TGTGCCAGCAGCTTTCGAAGCGGCCGTACTTTAGAGACCCAGTACTTC.

For the CDR3, the DNA is TGTGCCACGACGACTAGCGGGAGCTCCTACGAGCAGTACTTC. Residues: CATTTSGSSYEQYF. The chain links TRBV2 to TRBJ2-7; TRBD2 aligns across 12 bases. The CDR3 runs to 14 residues. From germline, CDR1 is SNHLY and CDR2 FYNNEI. Trimming at V came to 10 bases and at J to 0 bases, leaving 4 bases not matched to a gene.

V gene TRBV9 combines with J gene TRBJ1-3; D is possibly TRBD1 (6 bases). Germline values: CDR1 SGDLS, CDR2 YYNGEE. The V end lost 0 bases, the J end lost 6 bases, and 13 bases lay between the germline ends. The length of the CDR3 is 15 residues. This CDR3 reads CASSVGDIRENTIYF. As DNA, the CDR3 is TGTGCCAGCAGCGTAGGGGACATAAGGGAAAACACCATATATTTT.

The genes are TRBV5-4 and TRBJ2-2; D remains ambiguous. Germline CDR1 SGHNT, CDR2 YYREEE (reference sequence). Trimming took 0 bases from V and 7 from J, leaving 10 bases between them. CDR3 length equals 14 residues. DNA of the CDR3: TGTGCCAGCAGCTTGGACCCGCAGGTCGGGGAGCTGTTTTTT. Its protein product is CASSLDPQVGELFF.

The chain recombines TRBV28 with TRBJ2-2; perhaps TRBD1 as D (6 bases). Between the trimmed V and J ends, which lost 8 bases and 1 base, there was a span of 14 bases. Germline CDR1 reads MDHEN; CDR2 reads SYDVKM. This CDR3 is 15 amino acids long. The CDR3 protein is CASSQGQLNTGELFF. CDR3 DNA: TGTGCCAGCTCCCAGGGACAACTGAACACCGGGGAGCTGTTTTTT.

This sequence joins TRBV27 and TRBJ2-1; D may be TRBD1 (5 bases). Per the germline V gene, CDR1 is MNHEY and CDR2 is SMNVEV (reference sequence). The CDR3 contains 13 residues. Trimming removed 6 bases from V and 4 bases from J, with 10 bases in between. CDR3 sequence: CASSMGPYNEQFF. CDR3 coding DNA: TGTGCCAGCAGCATGGGGCCTTACAATGAGCAGTTCTTC.

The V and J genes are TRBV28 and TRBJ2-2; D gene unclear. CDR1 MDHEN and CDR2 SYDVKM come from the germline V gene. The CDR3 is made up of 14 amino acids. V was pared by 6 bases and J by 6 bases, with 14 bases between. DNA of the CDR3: TGTGCCAGCAGCTCCACCTTGAGGCCCGGGGAGCTGTTTTTT. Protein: CASSSTLRPGELFF. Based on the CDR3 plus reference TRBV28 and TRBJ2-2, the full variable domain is DVKVTQSSRYLVKRTGEKVFLECVQDMDHENMFWYRQDPGLGLRLIYFSYDVKMKEKGDIPEGYSVSREKKERFSLILESASTNQTSMYLCASSSTLRPGELFFGEGSRLTVL.

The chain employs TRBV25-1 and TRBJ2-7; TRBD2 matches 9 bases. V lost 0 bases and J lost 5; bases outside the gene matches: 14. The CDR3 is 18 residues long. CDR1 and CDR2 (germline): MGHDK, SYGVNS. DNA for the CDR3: TGTGCCAGCAGTGAATACCCCCTTCAGGTAGCGGGAGATAACGAGCAGTACTTC. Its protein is CASSEYPLQVAGDNEQYF.

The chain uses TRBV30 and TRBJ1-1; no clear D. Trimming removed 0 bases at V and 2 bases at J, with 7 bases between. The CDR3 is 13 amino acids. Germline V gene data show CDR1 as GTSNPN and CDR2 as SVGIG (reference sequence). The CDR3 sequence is CAWSVLLNTEAFF. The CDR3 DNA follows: TGTGCCTGGAGTGTACTCTTAAACACTGAAGCTTTCTTT.

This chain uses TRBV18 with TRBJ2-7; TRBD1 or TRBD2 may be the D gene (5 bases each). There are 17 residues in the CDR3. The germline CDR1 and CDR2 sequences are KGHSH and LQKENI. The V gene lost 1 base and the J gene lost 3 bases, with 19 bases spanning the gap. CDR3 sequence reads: CASSPLLDSSHRYEQYF. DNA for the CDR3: TGTGCCAGCTCACCACTACTAGACAGCTCGCATCGCTACGAGCAGTACTTC.

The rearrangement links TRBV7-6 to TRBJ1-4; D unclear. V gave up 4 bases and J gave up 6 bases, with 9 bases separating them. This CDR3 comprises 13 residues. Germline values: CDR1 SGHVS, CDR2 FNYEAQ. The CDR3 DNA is TGTGCCAGCAGCTACGGGTTTTATGAAAAACTGTTTTTT. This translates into CASSYGFYEKLFF. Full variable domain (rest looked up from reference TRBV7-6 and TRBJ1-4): GAGVSQSPRYKVTKRGQDVALRCDPISGHVSLYWYRQALGQGPEFLTYFNYEAQQDKSGLPNDRFSAERPEGSISTLTIQRTEQRDSAMYRCASSYGFYEKLFFGSGTQLSVL.

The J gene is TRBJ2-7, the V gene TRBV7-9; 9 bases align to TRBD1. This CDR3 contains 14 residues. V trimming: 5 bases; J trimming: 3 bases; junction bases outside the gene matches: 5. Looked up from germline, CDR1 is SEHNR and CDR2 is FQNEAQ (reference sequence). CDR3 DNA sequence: TGTGCCAGCAGCGATCCGGGACAGGGCTACGAGCAGTACTTC. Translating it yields CASSDPGQGYEQYF.

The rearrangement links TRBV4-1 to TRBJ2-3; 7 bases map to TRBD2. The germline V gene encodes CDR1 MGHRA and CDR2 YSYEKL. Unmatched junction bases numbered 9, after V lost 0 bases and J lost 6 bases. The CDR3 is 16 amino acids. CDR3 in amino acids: CASSQDAGEAVDTQYF. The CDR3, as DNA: TGCGCCAGCAGCCAAGATGCGGGAGAAGCTGTGGATACGCAGTATTTT.

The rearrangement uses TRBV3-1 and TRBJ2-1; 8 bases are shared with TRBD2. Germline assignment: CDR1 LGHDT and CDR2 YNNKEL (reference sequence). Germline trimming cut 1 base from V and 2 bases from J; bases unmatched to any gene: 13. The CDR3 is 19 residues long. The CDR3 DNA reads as TGTGCCAGCAGCCAAGTTTTCTCGGGAGGGCCTCGAGCCTACAATGAGCAGTTCTTC. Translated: CASSQVFSGGPRAYNEQFF.

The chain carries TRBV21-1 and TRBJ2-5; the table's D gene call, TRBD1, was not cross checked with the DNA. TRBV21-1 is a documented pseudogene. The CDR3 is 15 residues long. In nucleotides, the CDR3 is TGTGCCAGCAGCCCGAGACACCGACCCGGCGAGACCCAGTACTTC. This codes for CASSPRHRPGETQYF.

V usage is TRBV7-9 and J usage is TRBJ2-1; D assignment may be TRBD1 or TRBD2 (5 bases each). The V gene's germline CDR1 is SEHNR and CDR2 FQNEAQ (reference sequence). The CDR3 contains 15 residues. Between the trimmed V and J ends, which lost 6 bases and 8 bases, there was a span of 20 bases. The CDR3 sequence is CASSPLGLAFYEQFF. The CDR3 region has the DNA TGTGCCAGCAGTCCACTGGGGCTAGCTTTCTATGAGCAGTTCTTC. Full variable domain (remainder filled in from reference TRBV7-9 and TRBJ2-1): DTGVSQNPRHKITKRGQNVTFRCDPISEHNRLYWYRQTLGQGPEFLTYFQNEAQLEKSRLLSDRFSAERPKGSFSTLEIQRTEQGDSAMYLCASSPLGLAFYEQFFGPGTRLTVL.

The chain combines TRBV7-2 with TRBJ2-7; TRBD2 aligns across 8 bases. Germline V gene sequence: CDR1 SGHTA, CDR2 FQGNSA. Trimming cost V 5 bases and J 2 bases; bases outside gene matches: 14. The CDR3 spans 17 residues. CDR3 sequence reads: CASSPSPYTSGTYEQYF. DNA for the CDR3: TGTGCCAGCAGCCCGTCCCCTTACACTAGCGGAACCTACGAGCAGTACTTC.

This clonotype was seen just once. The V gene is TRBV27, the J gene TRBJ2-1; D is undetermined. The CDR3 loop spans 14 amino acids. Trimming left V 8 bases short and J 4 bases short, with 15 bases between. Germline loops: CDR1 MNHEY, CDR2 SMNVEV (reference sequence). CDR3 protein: CASRPHQQYNEQFF. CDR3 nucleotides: TGTGCCAGCCGACCACACCAACAGTACAATGAGCAGTTCTTC.

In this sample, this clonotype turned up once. CDR3 sequence: CASSFQGAETQYF. The CDR3 coding sequence is TGTGCCAGCAGTTTTCAGGGCGCAGAGACCCAGTACTTC. The rearrangement uses TRBV28 and TRBJ2-5; maybe TRBD1 (5 bases). The CDR3 totals 13 residues. Germline V gene sequence: CDR1 MDHEN, CDR2 SYDVKM. V lost 3 bases, J lost 4 bases, and 9 bases lay in between.